Shown below are 32 T cell receptor beta chains from a single sample sequenced in a study of blood T cell repertoires in COVID-19 (dated by TCRdb to about 2020). Receptor libraries were prepared by the immunoSEQ multiplex PCR assay. TCRdb took this table from immuneACCESS and kept in-frame rearrangements with V and J called. Such tables lack part of the clones; where checked against another copy, unresolved V genes explain under half of the gap, and the rest is unexplained. This sample holds 92,000 or so clones; 88% were observed only once. Over 0.45% of the sample is held by the ten biggest clonotypes. Source material: peripheral blood. The receptors here all came from a man aged 60 to 75 with acute or convalescent COVID-19.

This clone was detected a few times. The V and J genes are TRBV15 and TRBJ1-5; D not resolved. The germline V and J ends were trimmed by 0 bases and 7 bases, with 7 bases remaining between them. This CDR3 is 13 amino acids long. Germline V lookup: CDR1 LNHNV, CDR2 YYDKDF (reference sequence). The DNA for the CDR3 is TGTGCCACCAGCAGAGATCTACAGCAGCCCCAGCATTTT. It yields the protein CATSRDLQQPQHF.

The chain employs TRBV5-1 and TRBJ2-1, with 7 bases aligning to TRBD2. The junction had 5 bases not matched to a gene; V was cut back by 0 bases and J by 2 bases. CDR3 length equals 16 residues. The germline gives CDR1 SGHRS, CDR2 YFSETQ. As DNA, the CDR3 is TGCGCCAGCAGCTTGGTTGCGGGGGTCCCCTACAATGAGCAGTTCTTC. Amino acid sequence: CASSLVAGVPYNEQFF.

The V call is TRBV11-2, the J call TRBJ1-1; 7 bases fit TRBD1. The CDR3 contains 15 residues. The junction had 1 base not matched to a gene; V was cut back by 0 bases and J by 0 bases. Germline CDR1 and CDR2: SGHAT and FQNNGV. CDR3 sequence (DNA): TGTGCCAGCAGCTTAGATGGGACAGTGAACACTGAAGCTTTCTTT. Its protein is CASSLDGTVNTEAFF.

V usage is TRBV5-1 and J usage is TRBJ2-1, with 8 bases fitting TRBD2. This CDR3 has 16 residues. The V segment lost 0 bases and the J segment 6 bases; nucleotides outside the gene matches: 8. Germline assignment: CDR1 SGHRS and CDR2 YFSETQ. The CDR3: CASSLGSGLGSNEQFF. The CDR3 DNA follows: TGCGCCAGCAGCTTGGGGTCGGGACTAGGGTCCAATGAGCAGTTCTTC.

This sequence joins TRBV11-1 and TRBJ2-7, with TRBD1 matching over 9 bases. CDR1 is SGHAT and CDR2 is FQDESV in the germline V gene (reference sequence). Unmatched junction bases numbered 3, after V lost 4 bases and J lost 2 bases. The CDR3 has 14 amino acids. CDR3 sequence reads: CASSSDRGPYEQYF. DNA for the CDR3: TGTGCCAGCAGCTCGGACAGGGGACCCTACGAGCAGTACTTC. The variable domain in full, completed from reference TRBV11-1 and TRBJ2-7, reads EAEVAQSPRYKITEKSQAVAFWCDPISGHATLYWYRQILGQGPELLVQFQDESVVDDSQLPKDRFSAERLKGVDSTLKIQPAELGDSAMYLCASSSDRGPYEQYFGPGTRLTVT.

The rearrangement links TRBV6-5 to TRBJ2-7; 7 bases line up with TRBD1. Germline loops: CDR1 MNHEY, CDR2 SVGAGI. The ends lost 6 bases at V and 5 bases at J; junction bases unmatched: 13. The CDR3 covers 15 residues. For the CDR3, the DNA is TGTGCCAGCAGGAAACAGGGGTCTCTCGGGAACGAGCAGTACTTC. Its translation is CASRKQGSLGNEQYF.

The chain recombines TRBV7-3 with TRBJ2-6, with D possibly TRBD1 on 5 matching bases. CDR1 and CDR2 from the germline V gene are SGHTA and FQGTGA. Trimming removed 2 bases at V and 0 bases at J, with 5 bases between. CDR3 length equals 15 residues. The CDR3 here is CASSLDSSGANVLTF. The CDR3 bases are TGTGCCAGCAGCTTAGACAGCTCTGGGGCCAACGTCCTGACTTTC.

This sequence joins TRBV11-2 and TRBJ2-7; no firm D call. Trimming stripped 5 bases from V and 3 bases from J, with 11 bases between. The CDR3 runs 13 residues. The germline V gene encodes CDR1 SGHAT and CDR2 FQNNGV. In DNA, the CDR3 is TGTGCCAGCAGCCTATCCCCACTCTACGAGCAGTACTTC. It specifies CASSLSPLYEQYF. Looking up the rest from reference TRBV11-2 and TRBJ2-7 gives the full variable domain: EAGVAQSPRYKIIEKRQSVAFWCNPISGHATLYWYQQILGQGPKLLIQFQNNGVVDDSQLPKDRFSAERLKGVDSTLKIQPAKLEDSAVYLCASSLSPLYEQYFGPGTRLTVT.

CDR3 residues: CASSQVGGEPQHF. CDR3 DNA sequence: TGTGCCAGCAGCCAAGTGGGAGGGGAGCCCCAGCATTTT. The rearrangement joins TRBV3-1 (or the pseudogene TRBV3-2) to TRBJ1-5; D possibly corresponds to TRBD1 (5 bases). Per the germline V gene, CDR1 is LGHDT and CDR2 is YNNKEL (reference sequence). Deletions cut 1 base from V and 8 bases from J, with 9 bases between. The CDR3 runs 13 residues.

The V and J genes are TRBV19 and TRBJ2-1; 8 bases agree with TRBD1. Germline V lookup: CDR1 LNHDA, CDR2 SQIVND (reference sequence). The length of the CDR3 is 15 residues. With V trimmed by 4 bases and J by 8 bases, 10 bases remained unmatched. The CDR3 DNA follows: TGTGCCAGTAGTAGAGGACAGGGAAAGAGGGATGAGCAGTTCTTC. This sequence encodes CASSRGQGKRDEQFF.

The V gene is TRBV4-1, the J gene TRBJ2-7; 9 nucleotides align to TRBD1. The ends lost 1 base at V and 0 bases at J; junction bases unmatched: 13. Germline CDR1 MGHRA, CDR2 YSYEKL. The CDR3 totals 19 residues. CDR3 amino acids: CASSQGGTGGSFISYEQYF. CDR3 sequence (DNA): TGCGCCAGCAGCCAAGGAGGAACAGGGGGCTCTTTCATCTCCTACGAGCAGTACTTC.

The rearrangement links TRBV5-1 to TRBJ1-3; 7 bases agree with TRBD1. Germline V gives CDR1 SGHRS, CDR2 YFSETQ. Trimming at V came to 2 bases and at J to 0 bases, leaving 5 bases not matched to a gene. The CDR3 has 16 residues. CDR3 loop: CASSLLQGFSGNTIYF. DNA for the CDR3: TGCGCCAGCAGCTTACTACAGGGGTTCTCTGGAAACACCATATATTTT.

This clone was observed a single time. J is TRBJ1-1 and V is TRBV19, with 7 bases that match TRBD1. This CDR3 comprises 14 residues. Germline values: CDR1 LNHDA, CDR2 SQIVND (reference sequence). V lost 6 bases, J lost 4 bases, and 8 bases stayed unmatched. CDR3 in amino acids: CASSKHRGTTEAFF. CDR3 in DNA: TGTGCCAGTAGCAAACACAGGGGTACCACTGAAGCTTTCTTT. Complete variable domain (other parts from reference TRBV19 and TRBJ1-1): DGGITQSPKYLFRKEGQNVTLSCEQNLNHDAMYWYRQDPGQGLRLIYYSQIVNDFQKGDIAEGYSVSREKKESFPLTVTSAQKNPTAFYLCASSKHRGTTEAFFGQGTRLTVV.

This chain uses TRBV6-1 with TRBJ2-7; TRBD1 agrees at 10 bases. The CDR3 is 16 residues long. Trimming removed 4 bases from V and 4 bases from J; junction bases left unmatched: 10. The germline V gene encodes CDR1 MNHNS and CDR2 SASEGT. Here the CDR3 DNA reads TGTGCCAGCAGTGCCGGCTTGGGACAGGGGATGTACGAGCAGTACTTC. It codes for CASSAGLGQGMYEQYF.

The chain carries TRBV3-1 (or the pseudogene TRBV3-2) and TRBJ1-3, with D tentatively TRBD1 (5 bases). CDR1 is LGHDT, CDR2 YNNKEL, per germline (reference sequence). The CDR3 loop spans 15 amino acids. V was cut by 1 base and J by 6 bases, with 13 bases left in between. This CDR3 is CASSQVVGGANTIYF. CDR3 DNA sequence: TGTGCCAGCAGCCAAGTCGTCGGAGGGGCAAACACCATATATTTT.

This clone was found once. The rearrangement uses TRBV5-1 and TRBJ1-6; TRBD1 matches at 7 bases. Per germline, CDR1 SGHRS and CDR2 YFSETQ. The CDR3 is 16 amino acids. V shed 4 bases, J shed 1 base, and the junction held 5 bases outside the gene matches. As DNA, the CDR3 is TGCGCCAGCAGCCCCACGGGACAGTCCTATAATTCACCCCTCCACTTT. This translates into CASSPTGQSYNSPLHF.

V gene TRBV19 combines with J gene TRBJ1-2, with 8 bases that match TRBD1. V dropped 9 bases and J dropped 8; count of bases not matched to a gene: 5. This CDR3 spans 11 amino acids. CDR1 and CDR2 from the germline V gene are LNHDA and SQIVND (reference sequence). The CDR3 is CASISGGGYTF. As DNA, the CDR3 is TGTGCCAGCATCTCAGGGGGCGGCTACACCTTC.

The chain uses TRBV11-2 and TRBJ1-2; 9 bases agree with TRBD1. CDR1 is SGHAT and CDR2 is FQNNGV in the germline V gene. The V segment lost 2 bases and the J segment 7 bases; nucleotides outside the gene matches: 8. CDR3 length: 15 residues. This CDR3 reads CASSLKTGTGLGYTF. The CDR3 DNA reads as TGTGCCAGCAGCTTAAAAACCGGGACAGGGCTTGGCTACACCTTC.

CDR3 sequence: CSGVAGDNYGYTF. CDR3 nucleotides: TGCAGCGGTGTGGCAGGTGATAACTATGGCTACACCTTC. This chain links TRBV29-1 with TRBJ1-2, with no clear D. V shed 7 bases and J shed 1 base, with 13 bases lying between them. The CDR3 covers 13 residues. CDR1 and CDR2 from the germline V gene are SQVTM and ANQGSEA.

The chain combines TRBV9 with TRBJ2-6, with D possibly matching TRBD1 (7 bases). The length of the CDR3 is 16 residues. Germline V gene sequence: CDR1 SGDLS, CDR2 YYNGEE. The V end was cut by 3 bases, the J end by 2 bases, with 12 bases between. CDR3 DNA sequence: TGTGCCAGCAGCGCTGACAGGGAGGCTGGGGCCAACGTCCTGACTTTC. This encodes CASSADREAGANVLTF.

The sample holds one count of this clone. The J gene is TRBJ2-7, the V gene TRBV6-2 or TRBV6-3; TRBD1 matches 11 bases. After removal of 5 bases from V and 3 bases from J, the junction contained 9 bases not matched to a gene. This CDR3 has 16 residues. The germline gives CDR1 MNHEY, CDR2 SVGEGT. The CDR3 protein is CASSPRTGGAHYEQYF. The CDR3, as DNA: TGTGCCAGCAGTCCACGGACAGGGGGCGCCCACTACGAGCAGTACTTC.

The rearrangement links TRBV11-3 to TRBJ1-6; no clear D gene. Trimming stripped 1 base from V and 7 bases from J, with 5 bases between. The CDR3 covers 13 residues. In germline, CDR1 is SGHNT, CDR2 YENEEA. CDR3 region: CASSLGGNSPLHF. In nucleotides, the CDR3 is TGTGCCAGCAGCTTAGGAGGAAATTCACCCCTCCACTTT.

The chain links TRBV7-7 to TRBJ2-7; TRBD1 matches 7 bases. This CDR3 is built from 13 residues. Germline CDR1 reads SSHAT; CDR2 reads FNYEAQ (reference sequence). V shed 1 base and J 6 bases; nucleotides not matched to a gene: 3. As DNA, the CDR3 is TGTGCCAGCAGCTTAGTGGCAGGGGGCGAGCAGTACTTC. It yields the protein CASSLVAGGEQYF. Combining the CDR3 with reference TRBV7-7 and TRBJ2-7 gives the whole variable domain GAGVSQSPRYKVTKRGQDVTLRCDPISSHATLYWYQQALGQGPEFLTYFNYEAQPDKSGLPSDRFSAERPEGSISTLTIQRTEQRDSAMYRCASSLVAGGEQYFGPGTRLTVT.

V gene TRBV3-1 (or the pseudogene TRBV3-2) combines with J gene TRBJ1-3; D gene unclear. There are 14 residues in the CDR3. The V end was cut by 4 bases, the J end by 0 bases, with 7 bases between. The V gene's germline CDR1 is LGHDT and CDR2 YNNKEL (reference sequence). The CDR3 is CASSLGLSGNTIYF. The CDR3 DNA is TGTGCCAGCAGCCTAGGACTCTCTGGAAACACCATATATTTT.

The chain couples TRBV7-2 to TRBJ1-2; no definite D call. Germline CDR1 and CDR2: SGHTA and FQGNSA. The CDR3 length is 15 residues. The V end lost 1 base, the J end lost 0 bases, and 9 bases lay between the germline ends. The CDR3 nucleotides are TGTGCCAGCAGCTTAGAGGAGGGTACTAACTATGGCTACACCTTC. Protein product: CASSLEEGTNYGYTF. The full variable domain, completed using reference TRBV7-2 and TRBJ1-2, is GAGVSQSPSNKVTEKGKDVELRCDPISGHTALYWYRQSLGQGLEFLIYFQGNSAPDKSGLPSDRFSAERTGGSVSTLTIQRTQQEDSAVYLCASSLEEGTNYGYTFGSGTRLTVV.

Here the CDR3 reads CASRGQGINPLHF. Written as DNA, the CDR3 is TGTGCCAGTAGAGGACAGGGGATTAATCCCCTCCACTTT. The gene calls are TRBV19 and TRBJ1-6; 9 bases align to TRBD1. The V segment lost 6 bases and the J segment 13 bases; nucleotides outside the gene matches: 7. Germline CDR1 is LNHDA and CDR2 is SQIVND (reference sequence). The CDR3 length is 13 residues.

This chain connects TRBV5-1 to TRBJ1-4; 10 bases are shared with TRBD1. Looked up from germline, CDR1 is SGHRS and CDR2 is YFSETQ. Trimming cost V 2 bases and J 6 bases; bases outside gene matches: 1. The CDR3 runs 14 residues. The CDR3 DNA is TGCGCCAGCAGCTTAGGGACAGGGGATGAAAAACTGTTTTTT. Protein product: CASSLGTGDEKLFF.

V and J are TRBV5-1 and TRBJ1-1; a weak D match, TRBD1 (6 bases). CDR3 length: 14 residues. V lost 0 bases and J lost 6, with 12 bases in between. CDR1 is SGHRS and CDR2 is YFSETQ in the germline V gene. This CDR3 reads CASSLGQGRAEAFF. CDR3 DNA sequence: TGCGCCAGCAGCTTGGGGCAGGGGAGGGCTGAAGCTTTCTTT.

This rearrangement joins TRBV29-1 to TRBJ2-7; a weak D match, TRBD2 (5 bases). CDR3 length: 14 residues. Trimming removed 1 base at V and 0 bases at J, with 10 bases between. Per germline, CDR1 SQVTM and CDR2 ANQGSEA. In nucleotides, the CDR3 is TGCAGCGTTGAAGGGGGAGACAACTCCTACGAGCAGTACTTC. This gives the protein CSVEGGDNSYEQYF.

The CDR3 loop reads CASSQITSYNEQFF. CDR3 coding DNA: TGTGCCAGCAGCCAGATTACCTCCTACAATGAGCAGTTCTTC. The chain couples TRBV5-4 to TRBJ2-1; D unresolved. The CDR3 has 14 amino acids. With 4 bases removed from V and 0 bases from J, the gap between germline ends came to 8 bases. Germline values: CDR1 SGHNT, CDR2 YYREEE (reference sequence).

The chain is built from TRBV4-2 and TRBJ1-2; D might be TRBD1 (6 bases). Germline V gene sequence: CDR1 LGHNA, CDR2 YNFKEQ. The V end was cut by 1 base, the J end by 3 bases, with 15 bases between. The CDR3 sequence is 16 residues long. DNA for the CDR3: TGTGCCAGCAGCCAAGCCCAAGGACAGAGCGACTATGGCTACACCTTC. It encodes CASSQAQGQSDYGYTF.

V is TRBV10-3 and J is TRBJ2-1, with a tentative D call TRBD2 (6 bases). This CDR3 spans 16 amino acids. Germline CDR1 and CDR2: ENHRY and SYGVKD. The V gene lost 6 bases and the J gene lost 0 bases, with 15 bases spanning the gap. CDR3 sequence: CAIRRERAHSYNEQFF. Here the CDR3 DNA reads TGTGCCATCAGGAGGGAGCGGGCCCACTCCTACAATGAGCAGTTCTTC.